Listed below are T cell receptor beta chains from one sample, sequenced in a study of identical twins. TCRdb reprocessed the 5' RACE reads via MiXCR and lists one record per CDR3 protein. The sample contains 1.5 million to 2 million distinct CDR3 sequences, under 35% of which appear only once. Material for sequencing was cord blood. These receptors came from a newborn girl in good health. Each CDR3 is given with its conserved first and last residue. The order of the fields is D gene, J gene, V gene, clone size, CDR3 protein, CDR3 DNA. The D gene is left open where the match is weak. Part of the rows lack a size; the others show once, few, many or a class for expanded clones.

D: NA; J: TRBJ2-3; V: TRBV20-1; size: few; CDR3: CSAVTGTLGPADTQYF; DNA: TGCAGTGCTGTCACCGGGACTCTCGGGCCTGCAGATACGCAGTATTTT
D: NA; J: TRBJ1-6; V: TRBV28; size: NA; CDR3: CASRPYRVNSPLHF; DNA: TGTGCCAGCAGGCCCTACAGGGTTAATTCACCCCTCCACTTT
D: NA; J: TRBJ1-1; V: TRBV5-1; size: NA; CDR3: CASGGTSPMNTEAFF; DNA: TGCGCCAGCGGTGGGACATCCCCTATGAACACTGAAGCTTTCTTT
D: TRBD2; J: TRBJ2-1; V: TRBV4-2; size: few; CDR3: CASSPLAGLNNEQFF; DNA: TGTGCCAGCAGCCCCCTAGCGGGGCTTAACAATGAGCAGTTCTTC
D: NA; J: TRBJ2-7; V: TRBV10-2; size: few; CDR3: CASSSGSIPSYEQYF; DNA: TGCGCCAGCAGCTCCGGGTCCATACCCTCCTACGAGCAGTACTTC
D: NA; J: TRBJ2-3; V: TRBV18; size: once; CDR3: CASSPPLGTSTDTQYF; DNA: TGTGCCAGCTCACCACCCTTAGGGACTTCCACAGATACGCAGTATTTT
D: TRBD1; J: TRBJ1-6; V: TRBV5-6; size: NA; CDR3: CASSLEQGYSPLHF; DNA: TGTGCCAGCAGCTTGGAACAGGGGTACTCACCCCTCCACTTT
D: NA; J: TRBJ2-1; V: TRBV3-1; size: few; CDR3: CASSQVRRSSYNEQFF; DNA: TGTGCCAGCAGCCAAGTTCGTCGTAGCTCCTACAATGAGCAGTTCTTC
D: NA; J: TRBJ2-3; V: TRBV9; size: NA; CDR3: CASSVVSGYGPSTDTQYF; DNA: TGTGCCAGCAGCGTAGTCTCGGGTTATGGGCCTAGCACAGATACGCAGTATTTT
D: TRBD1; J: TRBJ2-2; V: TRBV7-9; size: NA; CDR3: CASSIPGQGNTGELFF; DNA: TGTGCCAGCAGCATTCCGGGACAGGGGAACACCGGGGAGCTGTTTTTT
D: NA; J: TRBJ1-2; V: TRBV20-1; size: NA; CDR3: CSARQPAHGYTF; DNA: TGCAGTGCTAGGCAACCCGCCCATGGCTACACCTTC
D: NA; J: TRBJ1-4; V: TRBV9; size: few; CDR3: CASEDRQKLFF; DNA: TGTGCCAGTGAAGACAGGCAAAAACTGTTTTTT
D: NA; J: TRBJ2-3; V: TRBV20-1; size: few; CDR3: CSARWETVTDTQYF; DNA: TGCAGTGCTAGATGGGAGACTGTCACAGATACGCAGTATTTT
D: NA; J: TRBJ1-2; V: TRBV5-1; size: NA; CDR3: CASSLTAGARYGYTF; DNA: TGCGCCAGCAGCTTGACGGCAGGGGCGCGATATGGCTACACCTTC
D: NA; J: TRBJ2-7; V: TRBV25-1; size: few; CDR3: CASSESVGYEQYF; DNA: TGTGCCAGCAGTGAAAGTGTGGGTTACGAGCAGTACTTC
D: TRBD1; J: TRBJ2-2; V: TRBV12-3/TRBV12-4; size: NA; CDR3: CASSWGQGITGELFF; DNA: TGTGCCAGCAGTTGGGGACAGGGGATCACCGGGGAGCTGTTTTTT
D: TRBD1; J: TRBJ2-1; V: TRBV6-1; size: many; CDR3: CASSDRGRYNEQFF; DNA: TGTGCCAGCAGTGACAGGGGGCGTTACAATGAGCAGTTCTTC
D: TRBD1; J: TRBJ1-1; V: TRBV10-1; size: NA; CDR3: CASSDQGARTEAFF; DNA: TGCGCCAGCAGTGATCAGGGGGCGAGGACTGAAGCTTTCTTT
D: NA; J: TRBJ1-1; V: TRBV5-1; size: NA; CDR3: CASSLRPAGKNTEAFF; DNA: TGCGCCAGCAGCTTGAGGCCGGCAGGGAAGAACACTGAAGCTTTCTTT
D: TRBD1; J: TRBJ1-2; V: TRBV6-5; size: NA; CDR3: CASRQGRGQNYGYTF; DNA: TGTGCCAGCAGGCAGGGCAGGGGACAGAACTATGGCTACACCTTC
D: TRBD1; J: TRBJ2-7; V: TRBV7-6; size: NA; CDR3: CASSLYGTGFYEQYF; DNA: TGTGCCAGCAGCTTATATGGGACAGGGTTTTACGAGCAGTACTTC
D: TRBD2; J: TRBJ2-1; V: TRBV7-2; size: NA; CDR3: CASSLVGSGYTYNEQFF; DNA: TGTGCCAGCAGCTTAGTGGGTAGCGGGTACACCTACAATGAGCAGTTCTTC
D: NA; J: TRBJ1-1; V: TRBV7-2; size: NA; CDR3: CASSPWGKLGMNTEAFF; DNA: TGTGCCAGCAGCCCTTGGGGGAAGCTAGGAATGAACACTGAAGCTTTCTTT
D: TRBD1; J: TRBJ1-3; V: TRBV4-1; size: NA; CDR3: CASSATPGTARSGNTIYF; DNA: TGCGCCAGCAGCGCGACACCCGGGACAGCCCGTTCTGGAAACACCATATATTTT
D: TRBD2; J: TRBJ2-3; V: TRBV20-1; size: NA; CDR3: CSAGTSDSGATDTQYF; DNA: TGCAGTGCGGGGACTAGTGACAGTGGGGCCACAGATACGCAGTATTTT
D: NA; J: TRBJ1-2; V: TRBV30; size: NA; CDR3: CAWSMRHLNYGYTF; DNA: TGTGCCTGGAGTATGCGACATCTAAACTATGGCTACACCTTC
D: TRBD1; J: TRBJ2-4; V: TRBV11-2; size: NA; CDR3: CASSLAYRGTDIQYF; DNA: TGTGCCAGCAGCTTAGCCTACAGGGGAACTGACATTCAGTACTTC
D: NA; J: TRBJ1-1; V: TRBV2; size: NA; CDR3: CASSALTITGTEAFF; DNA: TGTGCCAGCAGTGCTCTTACGATTACAGGCACTGAAGCTTTCTTT
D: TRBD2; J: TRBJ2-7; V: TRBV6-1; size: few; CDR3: CASIEGTSGAYEQYF; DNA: TGTGCCAGCATCGAAGGGACTAGCGGAGCCTACGAGCAGTACTTC
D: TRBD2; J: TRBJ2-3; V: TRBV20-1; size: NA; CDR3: CSASASGRLTDTQYF; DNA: TGCAGTGCTAGTGCCAGCGGGAGGCTCACAGATACGCAGTATTTT
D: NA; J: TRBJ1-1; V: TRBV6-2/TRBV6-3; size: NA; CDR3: CASKRYISTGTEAFF; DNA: TGTGCCAGCAAGAGGTATATAAGTACGGGCACTGAAGCTTTCTTT